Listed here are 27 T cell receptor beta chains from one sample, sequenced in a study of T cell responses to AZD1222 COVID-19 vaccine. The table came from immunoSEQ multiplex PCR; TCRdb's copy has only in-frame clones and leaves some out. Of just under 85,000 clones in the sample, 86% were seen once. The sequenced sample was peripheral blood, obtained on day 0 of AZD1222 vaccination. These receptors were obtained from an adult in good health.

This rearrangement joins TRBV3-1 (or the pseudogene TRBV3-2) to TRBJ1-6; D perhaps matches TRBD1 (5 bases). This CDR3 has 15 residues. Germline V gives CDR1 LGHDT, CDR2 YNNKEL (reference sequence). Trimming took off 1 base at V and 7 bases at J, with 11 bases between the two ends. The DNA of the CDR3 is TGTGCCAGCAGCCAAGGTTGGGAGGGGAATTCACCCCTCCACTTT. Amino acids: CASSQGWEGNSPLHF.

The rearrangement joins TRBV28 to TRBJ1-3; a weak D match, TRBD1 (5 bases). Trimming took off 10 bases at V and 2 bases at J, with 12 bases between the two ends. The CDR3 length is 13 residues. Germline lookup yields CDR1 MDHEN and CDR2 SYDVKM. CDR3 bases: TGTGCCATTGGGGGGGTAGCTGGAAACACCATATATTTT. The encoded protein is CAIGGVAGNTIYF.

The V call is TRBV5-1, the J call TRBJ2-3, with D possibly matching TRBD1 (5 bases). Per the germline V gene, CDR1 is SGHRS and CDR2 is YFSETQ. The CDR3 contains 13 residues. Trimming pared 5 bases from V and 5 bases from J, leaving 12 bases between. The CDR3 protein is CASRGSQGDTQYF. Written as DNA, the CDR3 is TGCGCCAGCAGGGGATCCCAGGGAGATACGCAGTATTTT.

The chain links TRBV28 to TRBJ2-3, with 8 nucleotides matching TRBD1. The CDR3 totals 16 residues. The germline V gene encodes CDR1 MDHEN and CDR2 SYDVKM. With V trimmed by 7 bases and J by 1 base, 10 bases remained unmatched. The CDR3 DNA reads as TGTGCCAGCACTACCCACCCGGGACAGGGCACAGATACGCAGTATTTT. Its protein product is CASTTHPGQGTDTQYF.

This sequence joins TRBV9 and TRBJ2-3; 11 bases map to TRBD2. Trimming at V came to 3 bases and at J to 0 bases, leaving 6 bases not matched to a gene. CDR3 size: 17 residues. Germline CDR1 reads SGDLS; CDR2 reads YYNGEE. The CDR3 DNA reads TGTGCCAGCAGCGGCCTTAGCGGGGGGGCTAGCACAGATACGCAGTATTTT. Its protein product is CASSGLSGGASTDTQYF.

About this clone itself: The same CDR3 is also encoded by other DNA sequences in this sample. The CDR3 spells CASSRQGLNTEAFF. CDR3 in DNA: TGTGCCAGCAGCAGACAGGGCTTGAACACTGAAGCTTTCTTT. The V and J genes are TRBV6-5 and TRBJ1-1, with 7 positions matching TRBD1. CDR3 length: 14 residues. Germline V lookup: CDR1 MNHEY, CDR2 SVGAGI. Unmatched junction bases numbered 4, after V lost 6 bases and J lost 0 bases.

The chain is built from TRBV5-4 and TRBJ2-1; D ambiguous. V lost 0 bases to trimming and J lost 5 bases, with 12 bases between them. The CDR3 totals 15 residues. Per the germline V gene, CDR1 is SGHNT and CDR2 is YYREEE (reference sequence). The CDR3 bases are TGTGCCAGCAGCTTGGGCCAGGTATCGAACAATGAGCAGTTCTTC. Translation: CASSLGQVSNNEQFF.

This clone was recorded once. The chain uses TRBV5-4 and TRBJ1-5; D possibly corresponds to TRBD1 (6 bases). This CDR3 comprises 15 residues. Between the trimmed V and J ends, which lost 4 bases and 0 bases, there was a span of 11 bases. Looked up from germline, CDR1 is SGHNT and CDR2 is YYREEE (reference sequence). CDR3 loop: CASSLKGDSNQPQHF. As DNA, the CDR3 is TGTGCCAGCAGCCTCAAGGGGGATAGCAATCAGCCCCAGCATTTT.

This CDR3 is CASSRLVINEKLFF. The CDR3 DNA is TGTGCCAGCAGCAGATTGGTGATTAATGAAAAACTGTTTTTT. J is TRBJ1-4 and V is TRBV28; no definite D call. This CDR3 is built from 14 residues. V was trimmed by 6 bases and J by 4 bases, leaving 12 bases between them. Looked up from germline, CDR1 is MDHEN and CDR2 is SYDVKM.

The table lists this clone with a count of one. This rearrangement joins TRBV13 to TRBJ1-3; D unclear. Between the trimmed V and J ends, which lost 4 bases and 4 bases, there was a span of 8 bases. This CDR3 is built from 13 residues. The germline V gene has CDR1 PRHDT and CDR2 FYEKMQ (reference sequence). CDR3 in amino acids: CASSSGVGNTIYF. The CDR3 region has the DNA TGTGCCAGCAGCTCCGGCGTCGGAAACACCATATATTTT.

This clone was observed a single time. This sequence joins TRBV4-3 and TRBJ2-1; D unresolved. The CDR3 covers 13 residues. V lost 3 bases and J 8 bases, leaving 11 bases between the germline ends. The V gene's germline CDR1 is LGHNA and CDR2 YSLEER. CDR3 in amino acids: CASSHGPSDEQFF. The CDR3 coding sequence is TGCGCCAGCAGCCACGGCCCCTCTGATGAGCAGTTCTTC.

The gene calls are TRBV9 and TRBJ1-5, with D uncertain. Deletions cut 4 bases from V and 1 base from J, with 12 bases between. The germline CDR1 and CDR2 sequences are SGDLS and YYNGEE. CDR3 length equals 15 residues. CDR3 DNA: TGTGCCAGCAGCCGAGACGCCACGAGCAATCAGCCCCAGCATTTT. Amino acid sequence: CASSRDATSNQPQHF.

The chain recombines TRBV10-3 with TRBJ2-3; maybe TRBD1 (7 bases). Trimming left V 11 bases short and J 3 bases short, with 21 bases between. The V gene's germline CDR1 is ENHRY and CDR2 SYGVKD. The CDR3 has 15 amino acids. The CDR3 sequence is CASTMGQGGTDTQYF. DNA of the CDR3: TGTGCCTCAACTATGGGGCAGGGGGGAACAGATACGCAGTATTTT.

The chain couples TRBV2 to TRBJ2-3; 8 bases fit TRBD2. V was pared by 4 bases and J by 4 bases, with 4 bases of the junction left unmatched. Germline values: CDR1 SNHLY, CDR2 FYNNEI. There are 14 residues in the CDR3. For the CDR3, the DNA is TGTGCCAGCAGTGTGCGGGGGGTCTCAGATACGCAGTATTTT. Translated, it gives CASSVRGVSDTQYF.

The CDR3 DNA follows: TGTGCCAGCAGCTGGAGGACAGGGGGCGGGGAGACCCAGTACTTC. It translates to CASSWRTGGGETQYF. The chain links TRBV5-4 to TRBJ2-5; 11 bases match TRBD1. CDR1 is SGHNT, CDR2 YYREEE, per germline (reference sequence). Germline trimming cut 3 bases from V and 5 bases from J; bases unmatched to any gene: 6. This CDR3 is built from 15 residues.

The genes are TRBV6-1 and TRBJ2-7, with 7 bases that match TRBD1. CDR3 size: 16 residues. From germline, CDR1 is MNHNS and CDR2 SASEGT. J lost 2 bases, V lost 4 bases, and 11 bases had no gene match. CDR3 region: CASSGRTGRRTYEQYF. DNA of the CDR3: TGTGCCAGCAGTGGCCGGACAGGCCGGCGTACCTACGAGCAGTACTTC.

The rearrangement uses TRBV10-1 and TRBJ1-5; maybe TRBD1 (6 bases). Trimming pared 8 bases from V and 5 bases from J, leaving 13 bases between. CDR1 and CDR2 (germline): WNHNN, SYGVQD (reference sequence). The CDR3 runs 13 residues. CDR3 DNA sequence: TGCGCCAGCTCACAGGGCCGGGATCAGCCCCAGCATTTT. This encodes CASSQGRDQPQHF.

CDR3 residues: CASSTRPYQETQYF. CDR3 nucleotides: TGTGCCAGCAGCACCAGACCGTACCAAGAGACCCAGTACTTC. The chain is built from TRBV7-2 and TRBJ2-5; unclear D gene. This CDR3 spans 14 amino acids. Germline CDR1 is SGHTA and CDR2 is FQGNSA. The V gene lost 5 bases and the J gene lost 0 bases, with 10 bases spanning the gap.

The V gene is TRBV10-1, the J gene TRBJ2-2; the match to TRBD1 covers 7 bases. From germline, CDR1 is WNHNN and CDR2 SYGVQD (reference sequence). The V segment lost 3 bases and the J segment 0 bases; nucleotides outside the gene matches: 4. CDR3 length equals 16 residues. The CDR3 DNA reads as TGCGCCAGCAGTGACCACACAGGGGCGAACACCGGGGAGCTGTTTTTT. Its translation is CASSDHTGANTGELFF.

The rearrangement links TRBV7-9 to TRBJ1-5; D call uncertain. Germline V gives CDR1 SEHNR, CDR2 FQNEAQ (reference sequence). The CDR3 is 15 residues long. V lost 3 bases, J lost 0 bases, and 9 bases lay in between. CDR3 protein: CASSFSSNSNQPQHF. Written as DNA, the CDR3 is TGTGCCAGCAGCTTCTCTTCAAATAGCAATCAGCCCCAGCATTTT.

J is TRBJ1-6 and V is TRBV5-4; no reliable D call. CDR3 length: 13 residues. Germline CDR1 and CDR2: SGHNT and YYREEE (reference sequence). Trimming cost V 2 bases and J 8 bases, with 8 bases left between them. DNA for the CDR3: TGTGCCAGCAGCTTTATGGCCTATTCACCCCTCCACTTT. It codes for CASSFMAYSPLHF.

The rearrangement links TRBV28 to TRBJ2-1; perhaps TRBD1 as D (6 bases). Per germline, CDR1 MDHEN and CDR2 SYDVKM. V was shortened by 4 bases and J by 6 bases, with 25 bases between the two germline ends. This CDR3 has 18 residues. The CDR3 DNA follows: TGTGCCAGCAGTTCCTACCCTAGGACAGCTCCTCTCCCCAATGAGCAGTTCTTC. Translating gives CASSSYPRTAPLPNEQFF.

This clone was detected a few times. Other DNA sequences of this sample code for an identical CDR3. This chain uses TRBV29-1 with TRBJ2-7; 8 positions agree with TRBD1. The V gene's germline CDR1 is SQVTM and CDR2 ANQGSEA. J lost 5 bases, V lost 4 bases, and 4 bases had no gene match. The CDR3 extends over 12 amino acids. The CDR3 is CSVGTGNHEQYF. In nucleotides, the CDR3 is TGCAGCGTTGGGACAGGGAACCACGAGCAGTACTTC.

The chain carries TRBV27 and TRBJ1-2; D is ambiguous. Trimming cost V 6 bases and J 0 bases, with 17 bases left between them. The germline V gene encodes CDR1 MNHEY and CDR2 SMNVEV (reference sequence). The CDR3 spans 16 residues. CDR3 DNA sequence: TGTGCCAGCAGGTACAGACCCGGTCTCTCTAACTATGGCTACACCTTC. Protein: CASRYRPGLSNYGYTF.

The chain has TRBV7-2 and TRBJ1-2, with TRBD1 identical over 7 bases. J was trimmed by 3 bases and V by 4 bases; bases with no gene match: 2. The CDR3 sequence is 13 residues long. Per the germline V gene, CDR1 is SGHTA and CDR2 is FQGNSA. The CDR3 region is CASSYGTDYGYTF. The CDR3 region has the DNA TGTGCCAGCAGCTACGGGACAGACTATGGCTACACCTTC.

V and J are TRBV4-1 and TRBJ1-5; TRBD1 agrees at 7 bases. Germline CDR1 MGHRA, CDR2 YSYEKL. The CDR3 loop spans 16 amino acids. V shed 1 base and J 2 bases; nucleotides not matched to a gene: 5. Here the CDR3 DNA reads TGCGCCAGCAGCCAAGGGAGCGACAGGGGCAATCAGCCCCAGCATTTT. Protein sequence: CASSQGSDRGNQPQHF.

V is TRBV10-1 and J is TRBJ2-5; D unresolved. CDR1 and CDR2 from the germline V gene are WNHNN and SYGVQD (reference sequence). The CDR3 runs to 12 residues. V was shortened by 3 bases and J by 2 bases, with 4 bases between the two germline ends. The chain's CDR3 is CASSDQQETQYF. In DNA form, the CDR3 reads TGCGCCAGCAGTGACCAGCAAGAGACCCAGTACTTC.